What follows describes a single TCR beta chain. Its antigen is not known. CDR3 size: 15 residues. The germline gives CDR1 SGHAT, CDR2 FQNNGV. Losses at the gene ends were 5 bases for V and 9 bases for J; bases not matched to a gene: 9. Use of 60 Vbeta and 13 Jbeta primers characterized the PCR. This table comes from immunoSEQ multiplex PCR, and its TCRdb copy is limited to in-frame clones, with some not included. In the table there are around 190,000 clones, about nine tenths of which are singletons. The sample originates from a study of cytomegalovirus exposure and HLA in healthy donors. Across the study: HLA-typed donors were the source of tens of millions of unique TCRs, which an early data release held.

Study observations and caveats: DRB1 had the most TCR associations and HLA-C the fewest, a later analysis found, with rates varying by HLA locus. The productive fraction for most TCR beta V segments was about 87% or about 30% in an earlier analysis.

While unrecorded immune exposures were likely, the donors were nominally healthy when sampled. The gene calls are TRBV11-2 and TRBJ2-1; the match to TRBD2 covers 11 bases. The specimen was PBMCs. The sequence derives from a boy aged 2 to 10 in good health and CMV-seronegative. The chain's CDR3 is CASSLLGLAAREQFF. The CDR3 DNA reads TGTGCCAGCAGCCTGCTGGGACTAGCGGCCCGTGAGCAGTTCTTC.